These T cell receptor beta chains were read from a single sample in a study of T-cell reconstitution after alpha-beta-depleted transplantation in children. From the PCR reads, TCRdb called clonotypes with MiXCR, one entry per CDR3 protein. The sample has just under 150,000 distinct CDR3 sequences, 8.8% seen once. The sequencing used PBMCs, mostly from graft donor cells, collected 180 days after TCRalphabeta/CD19-depleted stem cell transplant. The receptors stem from a female patient aged 2-10 years who had a stem cell transplant for congenital amegakaryocytic thrombocytopenia, so the T cells may come from the graft donor. CDR3s include the opening cysteine and the closing phenylalanine or tryptophan. The D gene is left open where the match is weak. Size values are once, few and many counts, or a class for expanded clones, and some rows have none.

>-|TRBV28|TRBJ1-3|-
TGTGCCAGCAGTCCCCAGGGGGGAAACACCATATATTTT
CASSPQGGNTIYF
>-|TRBV20-1|TRBJ2-1|-
TGCAGTGCCACCCCGGTGGGGCCCTACAATGAGCAGTTCTTC
CSATPVGPYNEQFF
>-|TRBV10-3|TRBJ2-1|TRBD2
TGTGCCATAAGAAAACGGGGGGGAGACTCCTACAATGAGCAGTTCTTC
CAIRKRGGDSYNEQFF
>few|TRBV15|TRBJ1-1|TRBD1
TGTGCCACCAGCAGATCCGTACGACAGGGGGCAGGCCCTGAAGCTTTCTTT
CATSRSVRQGAGPEAFF
>many|TRBV20-1|TRBJ2-1|-
TGCAGTGCTAGAGACCCCCAGCGGTTCTACAATGAGCAGTTCTTC
CSARDPQRFYNEQFF
>many|TRBV29-1|TRBJ1-3|-
TGCAGCGTTGTACCCGCGATAGGAGGAAACACCATATATTTT
CSVVPAIGGNTIYF
>many|TRBV7-9|TRBJ2-7|-
TGTGCCAGCAGCTTAGCAGGGTCCGGTCCGCACTTC
CASSLAGSGPHF
>few|TRBV7-6|TRBJ2-5|TRBD2
TGTGCCAGCAGCTGGGAGGGGAGAGAGACCCAGTACTTC
CASSWEGRETQYF
>many|TRBV11-2|TRBJ1-1|-
TGTGCCAGCAGCCCGCAGGGGAGGATCACTGAAGCTTTCTTT
CASSPQGRITEAFF
>few|TRBV20-1|TRBJ2-2|TRBD1
TGCAGTGCTCGCACAGGGGGGAGTACCGGGGAGCTGTTTTTT
CSARTGGSTGELFF
>many|TRBV5-1|TRBJ2-1|-
TGCGCCAGCAGCTTGGAAGGTCTAGTGCTCAATGAGCAGTTCTTC
CASSLEGLVLNEQFF
>many|TRBV5-6|TRBJ2-5|TRBD2
TGTGCCAGCAGCCCTATCGGAGTGGGGGGGGAGACCCAGTACTTC
CASSPIGVGGETQYF
>many|TRBV24-1|TRBJ2-3|TRBD1
TGTGCCACCAGTGATCCCGGACAGGGAGGAACAGATACGCAGTATTTT
CATSDPGQGGTDTQYF
>many|TRBV5-1|TRBJ2-7|TRBD2
TGCGCCAGCAGCTCAAACGTAGCGGGAGTTGTAAATTACGAGCAGTACTTC
CASSSNVAGVVNYEQYF
>-|TRBV18|TRBJ2-3|TRBD2
TGTGCCAGCTCACCACCACTAGCGGGGGCCGGAGATACGCAGTATTTT
CASSPPLAGAGDTQYF
>many|TRBV20-1|TRBJ2-3|TRBD2
TGCAGTGCTAGACATCTTAGCGGGGGGGCCAAGGATACGCAGTATTTT
CSARHLSGGAKDTQYF
>many|TRBV10-3|TRBJ1-1|TRBD1
TGTGCCATCAGGGCAGGGGGCCTGAACACTGAAGCTTTCTTT
CAIRAGGLNTEAFF
>many|TRBV5-6|TRBJ2-7|-
TGTGCCAGCAGCCCCCCCGCGGGGGCCCACAACTTTTACGAGCAGTACTTC
CASSPPAGAHNFYEQYF
>-|TRBV6-2/TRBV6-3|TRBJ2-3|-
TGTGCCAGCAGTCGCCCAGGGATAAGTGCAGATACGCAGTATTTT
CASSRPGISADTQYF
>-|TRBV6-1|TRBJ1-5|-
TGTGCCAGCAGGGACAATCAGCCCCAGCATTTT
CASRDNQPQHF
>-|TRBV20-1|TRBJ1-2|-
TGCAGTGCTAGAGATAGTCAGGGTAGTGGCTACACCTTC
CSARDSQGSGYTF
>-|TRBV6-5|TRBJ1-5|-
TGTGCCAGCAGTTACTCGCTCAGCAATAATCAGCCCCAGCATTTT
CASSYSLSNNQPQHF
>many|TRBV20-1|TRBJ1-6|-
TGCAGTGCGAGGACAACGAATAATTCACCCCTCCACTTT
CSARTTNNSPLHF
>many|TRBV3-1|TRBJ2-5|-
TGTGCCAGCAGCCGCAGGGCGCATTATCCTGGTGAGACCCAGTACTTC
CASSRRAHYPGETQYF
>many|TRBV6-1|TRBJ2-3|TRBD2
TGTGCCAGCAGTCGATTCAGCGGGGGACCCGATACGCAGTATTTT
CASSRFSGGPDTQYF
>few|TRBV20-1|TRBJ1-2|-
TGCAGTGCTAGGCGGGGGGGCTACACCTTC
CSARRGGYTF
>many|TRBV6-5|TRBJ2-1|-
TGTGCCAGCAGTTACTCCGGGAACTCCTACAATGAGCAGTTCTTC
CASSYSGNSYNEQFF
>few|TRBV5-5|TRBJ2-1|TRBD2
TGTGCCAGCAGCTCGACTAGCGGGGGGGACAATGAGCAGTTCTTC
CASSSTSGGDNEQFF
>many|TRBV5-1|TRBJ2-3|TRBD1
TGCGCCAGCAGCTTACAAACAGGGGCTAGCACAGATACGCAGTATTTT
CASSLQTGASTDTQYF
>many|TRBV29-1|TRBJ2-2|-
TGCAGCTTCCAAATCCACACCGGGGAGCTGTTTTTT
CSFQIHTGELFF
>-|TRBV3-1|TRBJ2-5|-
TGTGCCAGCAGCCAAGACAGGGTCTCCCAAGAGACCCAGTACTTC
CASSQDRVSQETQYF
>many|TRBV29-1|TRBJ2-1|TRBD2
TGCAGCGCCGCCCGGACTAGCGGGGGTCATGAGCAGTTCTTC
CSAARTSGGHEQFF
>many|TRBV28|TRBJ1-2|-
TGTGCCAGCAGGGAAGTCGACAAGCTTGGCTACACCTTC
CASREVDKLGYTF
>-|TRBV5-1|TRBJ2-7|-
TGCGCCAGCAGCTTGGTCCCCGGGGCCGAGCAGTACTTC
CASSLVPGAEQYF
>-|TRBV12-3/TRBV12-4|TRBJ1-4|-
TGTGCCAGCATCAAGGACGGGCAGGCCGCAACTAATGAAAAACTGTTTTTT
CASIKDGQAATNEKLFF
>many|TRBV6-6|TRBJ2-7|-
TGTGCCAGCAGTCTCCCCTCTAGCTACGAGCAGTACTTC
CASSLPSSYEQYF
>many|TRBV19|TRBJ1-5|TRBD1
TGTGCCAGTAGGGCCTGGACAGGGGGCGCAGGGAATCAGCCCCAGCATTTT
CASRAWTGGAGNQPQHF
>many|TRBV30|TRBJ1-6|-
TGTGCCTGGAGTGGACCCTATCGTTCGTGGGCACCCCTCCACTTT
CAWSGPYRSWAPLHF
>few|TRBV30|TRBJ1-1|-
TGTGCCTGGAGTGTACGTAGGCTGAACACTGAAGCTTTCTTT
CAWSVRRLNTEAFF
>many|TRBV5-1|TRBJ2-5|TRBD1
TGCGCCAGCAGCTTGGCCGGGGCTTATTCACAGGGGGCGGAAGAGACCCAGTACTTC
CASSLAGAYSQGAEETQYF
>few|TRBV6-1|TRBJ2-5|-
TGTGCCAGCAGGGTCGGGGGTGGGGAGACCCAGTACTTC
CASRVGGGETQYF
>many|TRBV10-2|TRBJ2-3|-
TGCGCCAGCAGTGAGAATGTAGATACGCAGTATTTT
CASSENVDTQYF
>many|TRBV10-3|TRBJ2-7|-
TGTGCCATCAGTGAGACCAGGGACTACGAGCAGTACTTC
CAISETRDYEQYF
>few|TRBV7-8|TRBJ1-4|-
TGTGCCAGCAGCTTAATTTTCGGGGGCGGAAAACTGTTTTTT
CASSLIFGGGKLFF
>many|TRBV3-1|TRBJ2-7|-
TGTGCCAGCAGGCCGTCCGGGTCCTCCTACGAGCAGTACTTC
CASRPSGSSYEQYF
>few|TRBV20-1|TRBJ2-2|-
TGCAGTGCTAGAGCCGGGAGCGGAAACTTGGCCGGGGAGCTGTTTTTT
CSARAGSGNLAGELFF
>many|TRBV5-1|TRBJ2-5|-
TGCGCCAGCAGCCAGACCGACCCGAATGGGAAGACCCAGTACTTC
CASSQTDPNGKTQYF
>many|TRBV7-9|TRBJ2-7|-
TGTGCCAGCAGCCCTCCAGGGATCGAGCAGTACTTC
CASSPPGIEQYF
>few|TRBV7-2|TRBJ2-1|TRBD2
TGTGCCAGCAGCCCCGGGGGGGCCGGCGACAATGAGCAGTTCTTC
CASSPGGAGDNEQFF
>-|TRBV4-2|TRBJ2-7|TRBD2
TGTGCCAGCAGCCAAGAGTCTGAGGAGGCGGGAGGGAACGAGCAGTACTTC
CASSQESEEAGGNEQYF
>many|TRBV20-1|TRBJ2-3|TRBD2
TGCAGTGCTAGAGCCGGGGGGGGGAGCACAGATACGCAGTATTTT
CSARAGGGSTDTQYF
>many|TRBV10-3|TRBJ2-7|TRBD1
TGTGCCATCAGTGAAAGTATGGGACAGAGAGAGCAGTACTTC
CAISESMGQREQYF
>many|TRBV16|TRBJ1-2|-
TGTGCCAGCAGCCAATCGGGTGACTATGGCTACACCTTC
CASSQSGDYGYTF
>many|TRBV7-2|TRBJ2-1|-
TGTGCCAGCAGACCGAAGCGGTCTTATTCCAATGAGCAGTTCTTC
CASRPKRSYSNEQFF
>many|TRBV12-3/TRBV12-4|TRBJ2-7|TRBD1
TGTGCCAGCAGTTTGGGGACAGGTCCTAGGGAGCAGTACTTC
CASSLGTGPREQYF